A selection of T cell receptor beta chains follows, all from one sample in a study of shared clonotypes between healthy human individuals. The protocol was immunoSEQ multiplex PCR, while the TCRdb copy is restricted to in-frame clones and leaves out a portion. The sample carries roughly 1,600,000 clones, just under 99% recorded once. Sequences were obtained from naive CD4+ T cells sorted from blood. These receptors were obtained from a man aged 25-45 years in good health. CDR3s include the opening cysteine and the closing phenylalanine or tryptophan. A D gene is named only where the DNA matches it firmly.

CDR3 protein	CDR3 DNA	J gene	D gene	V gene
CASSLGPGLAGGLGKNIQYF	TGTGCCAGCAGCTTAGGCCCGGGACTAGCGGGAGGGCTTGGCAAAAACATTCAGTACTTC	TRBJ2-4	TRBD2	TRBV9
CASSPLASGDNEQFF	TGTGCCAGCTCACCACTGGCTAGCGGGGATAATGAGCAGTTCTTC	TRBJ2-1	TRBD2	TRBV18
CSGLLVSEQYF	TGCAGTGGCCTACTAGTATCCGAGCAGTACTTC	TRBJ2-7	-	TRBV20-1
CASSYPPSHEQYF	TGTGCCAGCAGTTACCCTCCGTCCCACGAGCAGTACTTC	TRBJ2-7	-	TRBV6-5
CATHYTGEANYGYTF	TGTGCCACCCATTACACAGGGGAAGCTAACTATGGCTACACCTTC	TRBJ1-2	TRBD1	TRBV28
CASSSSGSGYEQYF	TGCGCCAGCAGCTCCTCGGGTAGCGGCTACGAGCAGTACTTC	TRBJ2-7	-	TRBV5-1
CASSLVSRVSYEQYF	TGCGCCAGCAGCTTGGTTAGTAGGGTCTCCTACGAGCAGTACTTC	TRBJ2-7	-	TRBV5-1
CASSGGLAGAGELFF	TGTGCCAGCAGCGGAGGACTAGCGGGAGCCGGGGAGCTGTTTTTT	TRBJ2-2	TRBD2	TRBV9
CASSNKDRAGTEAFF	TGTGCCAGCTCAAACAAAGACAGGGCGGGCACTGAAGCTTTCTTT	TRBJ1-1	TRBD1	TRBV18
CASSSAGDTQYF	TGTGCCAGCAGCTCCGCGGGAGATACGCAGTATTTT	TRBJ2-3	-	TRBV11-3
CASSEEAGGILNEQFF	TGTGCCAGCAGTGAAGAGGCGGGAGGGATTCTCAATGAGCAGTTCTTC	TRBJ2-1	TRBD2	TRBV25-1
CASSLATVNYGYTF	TGCGCCAGCAGCTTGGCCACGGTTAACTATGGCTACACCTTC	TRBJ1-2	-	TRBV5-1
CASSSQGPHYEQYF	TGTGCCAGCAGTTCCCAGGGCCCACACTACGAGCAGTACTTC	TRBJ2-7	-	TRBV27
CASSLDAGGYGYTF	TGCGCCAGCAGCCTGGACGCAGGGGGCTATGGCTACACCTTC	TRBJ1-2	TRBD1	TRBV5-1
CASSLGGLGQGTYEQYF	TGTGCCAGCAGCTTAGGAGGATTAGGACAGGGGACCTACGAGCAGTACTTC	TRBJ2-7	TRBD1	TRBV11-2
CASSLSTRQGQLRNEQFF	TGTGCCAGCAGTTTATCTACCCGACAGGGCCAACTACGCAATGAGCAGTTCTTC	TRBJ2-1	TRBD1	TRBV27
CSVGGVGKTDTQYF	TGCAGCGTTGGGGGGGTTGGCAAGACAGATACGCAGTATTTT	TRBJ2-3	-	TRBV29-1